This T cell receptor beta chain was observed in a study of long-term antiretroviral therapy in people with HIV. The CDR3 sequence is 13 residues long. Between the trimmed V and J ends, which lost 3 bases and 3 bases, there was a span of 8 bases. In germline, CDR1 is SGHTA, CDR2 FQGTGA. Study outcomes and limitations: Patients on ART gained diversity, which nonetheless stayed below transplant donor controls.

Survey-level resolution applied to immunoSEQ assay v3.0. Produced via immunoSEQ multiplex PCR; TCRdb's table is partial and in-frame only. The sample has tens of thousands of clones; roughly four fifths are singletons. In the case of this clone: Its antigen is undetermined.

This sequence was found in a woman aged 18-29 years with HIV. The gene calls are TRBV7-3 and TRBJ2-5, with D hard to call. The source material was unsorted PBMCs, sampled 0.8 years after starting antiretroviral therapy. The CDR3 DNA follows: TGTGCCAGCAGCTTGTACGTGGAAGAGACCCAGTACTTC. It codes for CASSLYVEETQYF.